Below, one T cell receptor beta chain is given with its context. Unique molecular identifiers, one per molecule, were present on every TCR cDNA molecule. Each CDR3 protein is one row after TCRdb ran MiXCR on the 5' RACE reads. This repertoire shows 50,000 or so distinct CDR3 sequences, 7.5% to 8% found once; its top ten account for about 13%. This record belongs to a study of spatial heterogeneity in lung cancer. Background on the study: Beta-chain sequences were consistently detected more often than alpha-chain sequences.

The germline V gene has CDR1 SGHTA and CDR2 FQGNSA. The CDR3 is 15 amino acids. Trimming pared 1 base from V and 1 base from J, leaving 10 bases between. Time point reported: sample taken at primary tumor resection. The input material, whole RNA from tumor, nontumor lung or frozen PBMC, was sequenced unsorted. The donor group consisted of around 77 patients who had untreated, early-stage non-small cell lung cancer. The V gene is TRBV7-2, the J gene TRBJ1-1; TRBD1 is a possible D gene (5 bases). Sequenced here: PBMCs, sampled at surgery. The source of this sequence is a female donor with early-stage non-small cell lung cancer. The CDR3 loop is CASSLDNRPNTEAFF. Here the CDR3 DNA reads TGTGCCAGCAGCTTAGATAACAGGCCGAACACTGAAGCTTTCTTT.